The clone carrying this T cell receptor (beta chain) was seen a single time. Germline V CDR1 and CDR2: SGHVS, FQNEAQ. V lost 8 bases to trimming and J lost 2 bases; unmatched junction nucleotides: 8. This CDR3 is 14 amino acids long. This sample stems from a study of cytomegalovirus exposure and HLA in healthy donors. The study ran its PCR with 60 Vbeta and 13 Jbeta primers. Clones were sequenced by immunoSEQ multiplex PCR, and TCRdb holds only the in-frame ones, with some missing. Of some 90,000 clones listed, 65% to 85% are singletons. The sample comprised PBMCs. This TCR was recovered from a woman in her 70s in good health and CMV-seropositive. The chain carries TRBV7-8 and TRBJ2-7, with 8 bases that match TRBD1. The CDR3 DNA follows: TGTGCCAGCGGAAGACAGGGGTCCACCTACGAGCAGTACTTC. Protein sequence: CASGRQGSTYEQYF.